This TCR beta chain emerged from a study of T-cell memory formation after mild COVID-19. This clonotype was detected a few times. No antigen is known for it. Each CDR3 protein gets one entry after TCRdb re-called the 5' RACE reads with MiXCR. Of 530,000 or so distinct CDR3 sequences in the sample, 17% are singletons; the top ten hold approximately 8.1%. Study-wide findings and caveats: Mainly in CM and EM were contracting CD4+ clones; CD8+ were in EMRA.

Sequencing used PBMCs or a T cell subset sorted from them (not recorded which). The sequence was obtained from an adult woman who had mild COVID-19 (a few samples of this study predate the infection). Cell type and time point are not known.

The CDR3 region is CASRADSLDEQFF. As DNA, the CDR3 is TGTGCCAGCAGGGCTGACAGTCTCGATGAGCAGTTCTTC. The rearrangement links TRBV6-2 or TRBV6-3 to TRBJ2-1; D is perhaps TRBD1 (5 bases). This CDR3 has 13 amino acids. Germline CDR1 reads MNHEY; CDR2 reads SVGEGT. V was pared by 6 bases and J by 8 bases, with 14 bases between.